The rows below give T cell receptor beta chains drawn from one sample of a study of somatic mutations in cytotoxic T cells in rheumatoid arthritis. The table came from immunoSEQ multiplex PCR; TCRdb's copy has only in-frame clones and leaves some out. The table has 13,000 or so clones, about 80% seen once; the top ten hold approximately 31%. Sequencing was carried out using CD8+ T cells sorted from blood. The origin of the receptors is an adult with rheumatoid arthritis. The CDR3 runs from the conserved cysteine through the conserved F or W. D genes are given only for firm matches. Part of the rows lack a size; the others show once, few, many or a class for expanded clones.

clone size: -; D gene: -; J gene: TRBJ1-2; V gene: TRBV5-1; CDR3 DNA: TGCGCCAGCAGCTTGCGCGGGGGAGAAAACTATGGCTACACCTTC; CDR3 protein: CASSLRGGENYGYTF
clone size: -; D gene: -; J gene: TRBJ1-2; V gene: TRBV19; CDR3 DNA: TGTGCCAGTATGAGGGGTGGGGTGTTGCTCGGCGACTATGGCTACACCTTC; CDR3 protein: CASMRGGVLLGDYGYTF
clone size: -; D gene: -; J gene: TRBJ2-1; V gene: TRBV27; CDR3 DNA: TGTGCCAGCAGTTTATGGCAGATACCCTGGGATGAGCAGTTCTTC; CDR3 protein: CASSLWQIPWDEQFF
clone size: -; D gene: -; J gene: TRBJ1-5; V gene: TRBV6-1; CDR3 DNA: TGTGCCAGCAGTGAAGCGCTGGGGTCCGTTTATCCCCAGCATTTT; CDR3 protein: CASSEALGSVYPQHF
clone size: -; D gene: -; J gene: TRBJ1-1; V gene: TRBV27; CDR3 DNA: TGTGCCAGCAGTCCCCTCCTGGGCCGAACTGAAGCTTTCTTT; CDR3 protein: CASSPLLGRTEAFF
clone size: -; D gene: TRBD1; J gene: TRBJ1-1; V gene: TRBV7-2; CDR3 DNA: TGTGCCAGCAGCCTTAAACAGGGGAGGGGGAACACTGAAGCTTTCTTT; CDR3 protein: CASSLKQGRGNTEAFF
clone size: few; D gene: TRBD1; J gene: TRBJ1-4; V gene: TRBV19; CDR3 DNA: TGTGCCAGTAGTATAAGGGGACAGGTGATTGAAAAACTGTTTTTT; CDR3 protein: CASSIRGQVIEKLFF
clone size: -; D gene: TRBD2; J gene: TRBJ2-2; V gene: TRBV5-1; CDR3 DNA: TGCGCCAGCAGCCAAGCGGGGTCGAACACCGGGGAGCTGTTTTTT; CDR3 protein: CASSQAGSNTGELFF
clone size: -; D gene: TRBD1; J gene: TRBJ1-2; V gene: TRBV5-4; CDR3 DNA: TGTGCCAGCAGCTTGGGGACAGGGGGCCCAATTATAAGAGCTAACTATGGCTACACCTTC; CDR3 protein: CASSLGTGGPIIRANYGYTF
clone size: -; D gene: -; J gene: TRBJ1-3; V gene: TRBV29-1; CDR3 DNA: TGCAGCGTTGAAGAAGCAAGGAACTCTGGAAACACCATATATTTT; CDR3 protein: CSVEEARNSGNTIYF
clone size: -; D gene: -; J gene: TRBJ1-1; V gene: TRBV6-5; CDR3 DNA: TGTGCCAGCAGCGGAGGGCTCACTGAAGCTTTCTTT; CDR3 protein: CASSGGLTEAFF
clone size: -; D gene: TRBD2; J gene: TRBJ2-3; V gene: TRBV14; CDR3 DNA: TGTGCCAGCAGCAAACGGACTAGCGCATACACAGATACGCAGTATTTT; CDR3 protein: CASSKRTSAYTDTQYF
clone size: -; D gene: -; J gene: TRBJ2-7; V gene: TRBV6-5; CDR3 DNA: TGTGCCAGCAGCCGCAAGGCCCAGTCCTACGAGCAGTACTTC; CDR3 protein: CASSRKAQSYEQYF
clone size: few; D gene: -; J gene: TRBJ2-7; V gene: TRBV2; CDR3 DNA: TGTGCCAGCAGCGGCGGGACAACTAGAGAGCAGTACTTC; CDR3 protein: CASSGGTTREQYF
clone size: -; D gene: -; J gene: TRBJ1-1; V gene: TRBV4-1; CDR3 DNA: TGCGCCAGCAGCCATGGGGCCTCGAACACTGAAGCTTTCTTT; CDR3 protein: CASSHGASNTEAFF
clone size: -; D gene: TRBD2; J gene: TRBJ2-7; V gene: TRBV5-1; CDR3 DNA: TGCGCCAGCAGCTCGCATAGCGGGCTGACGTCCTACGAGCAGTACTTC; CDR3 protein: CASSSHSGLTSYEQYF
clone size: few; D gene: -; J gene: TRBJ2-3; V gene: TRBV6-5; CDR3 DNA: TGTGCCAGCAGGAACGGGGGTGACGCAGATACGCAGTATTTT; CDR3 protein: CASRNGGDADTQYF
clone size: few; D gene: TRBD1; J gene: TRBJ2-5; V gene: TRBV4-1; CDR3 DNA: TGCGCCAGCAGCCAAGGCCGGGACAGGGGTCTGGAGACCCAGTACTTC; CDR3 protein: CASSQGRDRGLETQYF
clone size: -; D gene: -; J gene: TRBJ2-1; V gene: TRBV19; CDR3 DNA: TGTGCCAGTGACCCCGGGAAAGAAACCTACAATGAGCAGTTCTTC; CDR3 protein: CASDPGKETYNEQFF
clone size: -; D gene: TRBD1; J gene: TRBJ1-1; V gene: TRBV23-1; CDR3 DNA: TGCGCCAGCAGTCTTGGGACAGACGCTTTCTTT; CDR3 protein: CASSLGTDAFF
clone size: few; D gene: -; J gene: TRBJ1-4; V gene: TRBV5-6; CDR3 DNA: TGTGCCAGCAGCTTGGTTGCAACTAATGAAAAACTGTTTTTT; CDR3 protein: CASSLVATNEKLFF
clone size: -; D gene: -; J gene: TRBJ2-3; V gene: TRBV11-2; CDR3 DNA: TGTGCCAGCAGCTTAGGTCCGTATTCCGATACGCAGTATTTT; CDR3 protein: CASSLGPYSDTQYF
clone size: -; D gene: -; J gene: TRBJ2-5; V gene: TRBV11-2; CDR3 DNA: TGTGCCAGCAGCTTAGAGGGGTCCCAGTACTTC; CDR3 protein: CASSLEGSQYF
clone size: -; D gene: -; J gene: TRBJ2-5; V gene: TRBV27; CDR3 DNA: TGTGCCAGCAGTTTACTAGGACCCGAGACCCAGTACTTC; CDR3 protein: CASSLLGPETQYF
clone size: -; D gene: -; J gene: TRBJ1-5; V gene: TRBV27; CDR3 DNA: TGTGCCAGCACGGCTAATCCTTATAGCAATCAGCCCCAGCATTTT; CDR3 protein: CASTANPYSNQPQHF
clone size: once; D gene: -; J gene: TRBJ1-1; V gene: TRBV27; CDR3 DNA: TGTGCCAGCAGTTCCGGGGGCAACACTGAAGCTTTCTTT; CDR3 protein: CASSSGGNTEAFF
clone size: -; D gene: -; J gene: TRBJ2-5; V gene: TRBV7-2; CDR3 DNA: TGTGCCAGCAGCTTAGAAAAACAGGGTTCAGTGGCCCAGTACTTC; CDR3 protein: CASSLEKQGSVAQYF
clone size: -; D gene: -; J gene: TRBJ1-2; V gene: TRBV15; CDR3 DNA: TGTGCCACCAGCAGAGATCGGGGGAACTATGGCTACACCTTC; CDR3 protein: CATSRDRGNYGYTF
clone size: -; D gene: -; J gene: TRBJ2-1; V gene: TRBV11-2; CDR3 DNA: TGTGCCAGCAGCTTAGCAGGGTCTGGCAATGAGCAGTTCTTC; CDR3 protein: CASSLAGSGNEQFF
clone size: -; D gene: -; J gene: TRBJ2-5; V gene: TRBV11-2; CDR3 DNA: TGTGCCAGCAGCTTGGGTGCGGGAGAGACCCAGTACTTC; CDR3 protein: CASSLGAGETQYF
clone size: -; D gene: TRBD1; J gene: TRBJ1-1; V gene: TRBV20-1; CDR3 DNA: TGCAGTACAGGGGTCACTGAAGCTTTCTTT; CDR3 protein: CSTGVTEAFF
clone size: -; D gene: TRBD2; J gene: TRBJ2-7; V gene: TRBV14; CDR3 DNA: TGTGCCAGCAGCTCCTTAGCGGGGGCCTACGAGCAGTACTTC; CDR3 protein: CASSSLAGAYEQYF
clone size: -; D gene: -; J gene: TRBJ2-1; V gene: TRBV27; CDR3 DNA: TGTGCCAGCAGTTTAAGGGGCCCCGCCGATTCTAGGTACAATGAGCAGTTCTTC; CDR3 protein: CASSLRGPADSRYNEQFF
clone size: -; D gene: TRBD2; J gene: TRBJ2-7; V gene: TRBV4-1; CDR3 DNA: TGCGCCAGCAGCCCCGGAGCGGGACTAGCGGATTACGAGCAGTACTTC; CDR3 protein: CASSPGAGLADYEQYF
clone size: -; D gene: TRBD1; J gene: TRBJ2-1; V gene: TRBV19; CDR3 DNA: TGTGCCAGTAGTAACACAGGGGGCGCGTTTAATGAGCAGTTCTTC; CDR3 protein: CASSNTGGAFNEQFF